This is a list of T cell receptor beta chains from one sample in a study of T-cell memory formation after mild COVID-19. One entry per CDR3 protein results from TCRdb running MiXCR on the 5' RACE reads. The sample carries 90,000 to 120,000 distinct CDR3 sequences, about an eighth recorded once. The sequenced sample consisted of PBMCs or a T cell subset sorted from them (not recorded which). The receptors originated from a man aged 18 to 29 who had mild COVID-19 (a few samples of this study predate the infection). Cell type and time point are not known. CDR3s leave out the opening cysteine and the closing phenylalanine or tryptophan. The order of the fields is V gene, J gene, CDR3 protein.

V: TRBV28
J: TRBJ2-2
CDR3: ASSLSWTTSNTGELF

V: TRBV5-6
J: TRBJ2-7
CDR3: ASSLAGTVHPFSH

V: TRBV4-1
J: TRBJ2-5
CDR3: ASSQGQSRGGETQY

V: TRBV6-5
J: TRBJ2-7
CDR3: ASSPRTSGSYEQY

V: TRBV7-9
J: TRBJ2-1
CDR3: ASSHKGGDEQF

V: TRBV4-3
J: TRBJ1-5
CDR3: ASSQDRTVSNQPQH

V: TRBV5-1
J: TRBJ2-1
CDR3: ASSATRTGGSYNEQF

V: TRBV4-2
J: TRBJ2-6
CDR3: ASSQDRGSGANVLT

V: TRBV7-9
J: TRBJ2-7
CDR3: ASSQPGQGRYEQY

V: TRBV6-2/TRBV6-3
J: TRBJ2-7
CDR3: ASSYGGAVYEQY

V: TRBV5-1
J: TRBJ2-3
CDR3: ASSLDRVERDTQY

V: TRBV13
J: TRBJ2-3
CDR3: ASSLTRPERDTQY

V: TRBV28
J: TRBJ2-1
CDR3: ASTTGVSYNEQF

V: TRBV4-3
J: TRBJ2-5
CDR3: ASSQDGTPKETQY

V: TRBV20-1
J: TRBJ2-7
CDR3: SARDLAGGHEQY

V: TRBV29-1
J: TRBJ2-2
CDR3: SVVSQGYNTGELF

V: TRBV28
J: TRBJ2-1
CDR3: ASSLSGAGLEQF

V: TRBV6-5
J: TRBJ1-1
CDR3: ASSRLGGLVSGGAF

V: TRBV6-5
J: TRBJ1-1
CDR3: ASSYMDTRFLTRNTEAF

V: TRBV7-3
J: TRBJ2-3
CDR3: ASSGEREGINTQY

V: TRBV3-1
J: TRBJ2-1
CDR3: ASSQDWTGSSYNEQF

V: TRBV5-1
J: TRBJ1-1
CDR3: ASSLGAWTEAF

V: TRBV3-1
J: TRBJ2-6
CDR3: ASSQVFGSGANVLT

V: TRBV7-2
J: TRBJ2-1
CDR3: ASSPLHSGSQF